A selection of T cell receptor beta chains follows, all from one sample in a study of cytomegalovirus exposure and HLA in healthy donors. Libraries were prepared by immunoSEQ multiplex PCR; TCRdb keeps only in-frame clonotypes and omits some of them. The profile shows roughly 290,000 clones, 85% to 90% of them singletons. Specimen: PBMCs. These receptor sequences come from a woman aged 18-35 years in good health and CMV-seronegative. The CDR3 runs from the conserved cysteine through the conserved F or W. A D gene is named only where the DNA matches it firmly. Clone size is shown for a subset of rows, as once, few, many or a class of expanded clone.

>TRBJ2-3|NA|TRBV4-2|TRBD1
CASSQGTGDGTDTQYF
TGTGCCAGCAGCCAAGGAACAGGGGATGGTACAGATACGCAGTATTTT
>TRBJ2-7|NA|TRBV15|TRBD1
CATSDRGKPYEQYF
TGTGCCACCAGCGACAGGGGGAAGCCCTACGAGCAGTACTTC
>TRBJ2-5|once|TRBV28|TRBD2
CASSLNSAGVDETQYF
TGTGCCAGCAGTTTGAACAGTGCGGGAGTTGACGAGACCCAGTACTTC
>TRBJ1-4|NA|TRBV15|TRBD1
CATSPRAGGLNEKLFF
TGTGCCACCAGCCCCCGAGCAGGGGGTTTGAATGAAAAACTGTTTTTT
>TRBJ2-1|NA|TRBV4-2|TRBD2
CASSQAWNAGGRYNEQFF
TGTGCCAGCAGCCAAGCGTGGAATGCGGGGGGGCGGTACAATGAGCAGTTCTTC
>TRBJ1-1|NA|TRBV10-2|TRBD1
CATRTGTENTEAFF
TGCGCCACTAGGACAGGGACGGAGAACACTGAAGCTTTCTTT
>TRBJ2-7|NA|TRBV4-2|NA
CASSQGAVRENEQYF
TGTGCCAGCAGCCAAGGGGCCGTGAGGGAGAACGAGCAGTACTTC
>TRBJ2-7|NA|TRBV15|TRBD1
CATSGSQQGETSYEQYF
TGTGCCACCAGCGGGTCACAACAGGGGGAAACCTCCTACGAGCAGTACTTC
>TRBJ2-1|NA|TRBV5-1|NA
CASRPQGGTYNEQFF
TGCGCCAGCAGACCACAGGGGGGGACCTACAATGAGCAGTTCTTC
>TRBJ2-4|NA|TRBV15|NA
CATSRVGGVAKNIQYF
TGTGCCACCAGCAGAGTGGGCGGGGTAGCCAAAAACATTCAGTACTTC
>TRBJ1-3|NA|TRBV10-3|NA
CAIRGSGNLGNTIYF
TGTGCCATCAGGGGCTCAGGGAACCTAGGAAACACCATATATTTT
>TRBJ2-1|NA|TRBV6-6|TRBD2
CASSYLGGYGEQFF
TGTGCCAGCAGTTACTTGGGGGGGTATGGTGAGCAGTTCTTC
>TRBJ2-1|NA|TRBV11-3|NA
CASSLGSADNEQFF
TGTGCCAGCAGCTTAGGGAGCGCCGACAATGAGCAGTTCTTC
>TRBJ2-1|NA|TRBV13|NA
CASSLYSGGTYNEQFF
TGTGCCAGCAGCTTATACAGCGGTGGGACCTACAATGAGCAGTTCTTC
>TRBJ2-7|NA|TRBV14|TRBD1
CASSQNRGDEQYF
TGTGCCAGCAGCCAAAACAGGGGGGACGAGCAGTACTTC
>TRBJ1-3|NA|TRBV7-6|TRBD1
CASSLAYRGPGNTIYF
TGTGCCAGCAGCTTAGCGTACAGGGGGCCTGGAAACACCATATATTTT
>TRBJ1-1|NA|TRBV18|TRBD1
CASSPQGALTEAFF
TGTGCCAGCTCACCACAGGGGGCCCTAACTGAAGCTTTCTTT
>TRBJ1-2|NA|TRBV5-4|TRBD1
CASSATGQDLYGYTF
TGTGCCAGCAGCGCGACGGGACAGGACTTATATGGCTACACCTTC
>TRBJ2-7|NA|TRBV19|NA
CASSIGTTYEQYF
TGTGCCAGTAGTATTGGGACAACCTACGAGCAGTACTTC
>TRBJ1-2|few|TRBV9|TRBD1
CASSVGTGDGYTF
TGTGCCAGCAGCGTGGGGACAGGGGATGGCTACACCTTC
>TRBJ2-7|NA|TRBV9|NA
CASSAGQGLYEQYF
TGTGCCAGCAGCGCAGGCCAGGGCCTCTACGAGCAGTACTTC
>TRBJ2-7|NA|TRBV6-5|NA
CASSYSNSGDEQYF
TGTGCCAGCAGTTACTCGAATTCGGGGGACGAGCAGTACTTC
>TRBJ1-2|NA|TRBV10-2|TRBD1
CASSELRDSWSPF
TGCGCCAGCAGCGAACTGCGGGACAGCTGGAGTCCGTTC